A selection of T cell receptor beta chains follows, all from one sample in a study of T cells in Graves' hyperthyroidism and ophthalmopathy. A single record per CDR3 protein comes from TCRdb applying MiXCR to the multiplex PCR reads. Among roughly 520,000 distinct CDR3 sequences, about 24% were seen once, and the ten largest hold around 11%. Sequenced material: blood. These receptors came from a woman between 25 and 40 years old with Graves' ophthalmopathy. The CDR3 runs from the conserved cysteine through the conserved F or W. The D gene is left open where the match is weak. The size of a clone is reported for some rows only, either as once, few or many, or as a class for expanded clones.

size: many; D: .; J: TRBJ1-1; V: TRBV6-1; CDR3: CASSESGLEAFF; DNA: TGTGCCAGCAGTGAATCGGGGCTTGAAGCTTTCTTT
size: .; D: TRBD1; J: TRBJ1-1; V: TRBV12-3/TRBV12-4; CDR3: CASSLRTLGTGGATEAFF; DNA: TGTGCCAGCAGTCTCAGAACCCTCGGTACAGGGGGAGCCACTGAAGCTTTCTTT
size: many; D: .; J: TRBJ2-5; V: TRBV7-2; CDR3: CASSKIAEETQYF; DNA: TGTGCCAGCAGCAAAATAGCGGAAGAGACCCAGTACTTC
size: many; D: TRBD2; J: TRBJ2-7; V: TRBV20-1; CDR3: CSAHTSGDEYF; DNA: TGCAGTGCTCATACTAGCGGGGACGAGTACTTC
size: many; D: .; J: TRBJ2-5; V: TRBV29-1; CDR3: CSNIMGAGPQETQYF; DNA: TGCAGCAATATTATGGGGGCAGGGCCCCAAGAGACCCAGTACTTC
size: few; D: .; J: TRBJ2-6; V: TRBV18; CDR3: CASSPLPGPSGANVLTF; DNA: TGTGCCAGCTCACCACTTCCAGGCCCCTCTGGGGCCAACGTCCTGACTTTC
size: many; D: .; J: TRBJ1-3; V: TRBV27; CDR3: CASSLSSGSGNTIYF; DNA: TGTGCCAGCAGTTTATCTAGCGGTTCGGGAAACACCATATATTTT
size: many; D: .; J: TRBJ2-5; V: TRBV15; CDR3: CATRNRVAQETQYF; DNA: TGTGCCACCAGGAACAGGGTAGCTCAAGAGACCCAGTACTTC
size: .; D: TRBD1; J: TRBJ1-1; V: TRBV5-1; CDR3: CASSLRGDRVEAFF; DNA: TGCGCCAGCAGCTTGAGGGGGGACAGGGTTGAAGCTTTCTTT
size: once; D: TRBD2; J: TRBJ2-5; V: TRBV10-3; CDR3: CAISPSGGAETQYF; DNA: TGTGCCATCAGTCCCAGCGGGGGGGCAGAGACCCAGTACTTC
size: many; D: .; J: TRBJ1-1; V: TRBV6-5; CDR3: CASNDRNTEAFF; DNA: TGTGCCAGCAACGACAGGAACACTGAAGCTTTCTTT
size: few; D: .; J: TRBJ1-3; V: TRBV14; CDR3: CASSQRTAISGNTIYF; DNA: TGTGCCAGCAGCCAAAGAACAGCAATCTCTGGAAACACCATATATTTT
size: many; D: TRBD1; J: TRBJ2-7; V: TRBV18; CDR3: CASSPPGQVYEQYF; DNA: TGTGCCAGCTCACCGCCTGGACAGGTCTACGAGCAGTACTTC
size: .; D: .; J: TRBJ2-7; V: TRBV7-9; CDR3: CASSSRVEQYF; DNA: TGTGCCAGCAGCTCCCGGGTCGAGCAGTACTTC
size: many; D: TRBD1; J: TRBJ2-7; V: TRBV12-3/TRBV12-4; CDR3: CASSLRDSQNEQYF; DNA: TGTGCCAGCAGCCTACGGGACAGTCAAAACGAGCAGTACTTC
size: many; D: .; J: TRBJ1-1; V: TRBV25-1; CDR3: CASSEFGSVNTEAFF; DNA: TGTGCCAGCAGTGAATTTGGGTCAGTGAACACTGAAGCTTTCTTT
size: many; D: .; J: TRBJ1-1; V: TRBV7-3; CDR3: CASSLIAGNTEAFF; DNA: TGTGCCAGCAGCTTAATTGCAGGGAACACTGAAGCTTTCTTT
size: many; D: .; J: TRBJ1-6; V: TRBV6-5; CDR3: CASSSTRSSYNSPLHF; DNA: TGTGCCAGCAGTTCGACGAGAAGCTCCTATAATTCACCCCTCCACTTT
size: .; D: TRBD2; J: TRBJ2-5; V: TRBV2; CDR3: CASKRGGDQETQYF; DNA: TGTGCCAGCAAACGCGGGGGGGACCAAGAGACCCAGTACTTC
size: .; D: .; J: TRBJ2-1; V: TRBV30; CDR3: CAWSQGGGSYNEQFF; DNA: TGTGCCTGGAGTCAGGGGGGGGGCTCCTACAATGAGCAGTTCTTC
size: .; D: TRBD2; J: TRBJ2-7; V: TRBV10-3; CDR3: CAISDPGGPTGGYEQYF; DNA: TGTGCCATCAGTGACCCGGGAGGGCCCACCGGAGGGTACGAGCAGTACTTC
size: many; D: TRBD1; J: TRBJ1-5; V: TRBV12-3/TRBV12-4; CDR3: CASSPGQGSNQPQHF; DNA: TGTGCCAGCAGTCCCGGACAGGGCTCGAATCAGCCCCAGCATTTT
size: many; D: .; J: TRBJ2-2; V: TRBV4-2; CDR3: CASSWGENTGELFF; DNA: TGTGCCAGCAGTTGGGGGGAGAACACCGGGGAGCTGTTTTTT
size: many; D: .; J: TRBJ2-5; V: TRBV13; CDR3: CASSLNQGLKETQYF; DNA: TGTGCCAGCAGCTTGAACCAGGGACTTAAAGAGACCCAGTACTTC
size: .; D: .; J: TRBJ1-1; V: TRBV11-2; CDR3: CASSSFARGMNTEAFF; DNA: TGTGCCAGCAGCTCGTTCGCTCGGGGAATGAACACTGAAGCTTTCTTT
size: .; D: .; J: TRBJ1-5; V: TRBV7-2; CDR3: CASSLSAGLGNQPQHF; DNA: TGTGCCAGCAGTTTATCGGCCGGGCTAGGCAATCAGCCCCAGCATTTT
size: .; D: .; J: TRBJ1-1; V: TRBV30; CDR3: CAWDGYSTEAFF; DNA: TGTGCCTGGGACGGGTACAGCACTGAAGCTTTCTTT
size: .; D: .; J: TRBJ2-5; V: TRBV10-1; CDR3: CASSESFSGGTQYF; DNA: TGCGCCAGCAGTGAGTCCTTCAGTGGGGGGACCCAGTACTTC
size: few; D: .; J: TRBJ2-5; V: TRBV12-3/TRBV12-4; CDR3: CASTRNREETQYF; DNA: TGTGCCAGCACCAGAAACAGGGAAGAGACCCAGTACTTC
size: .; D: TRBD1; J: TRBJ2-5; V: TRBV7-2; CDR3: CASSFSGTVLETQYF; DNA: TGTGCCAGCAGCTTCTCCGGGACAGTACTAGAGACCCAGTACTTC
size: .; D: .; J: TRBJ2-7; V: TRBV12-3/TRBV12-4; CDR3: CASRPTGFSYEQYF; DNA: TGTGCCAGCAGGCCGACAGGTTTTTCCTACGAGCAGTACTTC
size: many; D: .; J: TRBJ2-2; V: TRBV11-2; CDR3: CASSLDLTFWELFF; DNA: TGTGCCAGCAGCTTAGATCTTACCTTCTGGGAGCTGTTTTTT
size: .; D: .; J: TRBJ2-7; V: TRBV5-1; CDR3: CASSLSGESSYEQYF; DNA: TGCGCCAGCAGCTTATCGGGGGAGAGCTCCTACGAGCAGTACTTC
size: many; D: .; J: TRBJ2-2; V: TRBV28; CDR3: CASSLRGELFF; DNA: TGTGCCAGCAGCCTGCGCGGGGAGCTGTTTTTT
size: once; D: .; J: TRBJ2-7; V: TRBV11-1; CDR3: CASSLDAGLRHYEQYF; DNA: TGTGCCAGCAGCTTAGATGCAGGGCTCCGGCACTACGAGCAGTACTTC
size: many; D: .; J: TRBJ2-7; V: TRBV4-2; CDR3: CASSQIGTGPPYEQYF; DNA: TGTGCCAGCAGCCAAATAGGGACGGGGCCACCCTACGAGCAGTACTTC
size: .; D: TRBD2; J: TRBJ2-5; V: TRBV6-4; CDR3: CASKAGIQETQYF; DNA: TGTGCCAGCAAAGCGGGGATCCAAGAGACCCAGTACTTC
size: few; D: .; J: TRBJ2-5; V: TRBV18; CDR3: CASSPLTGRYQETQYF; DNA: TGTGCCAGCTCACCACTCACAGGGCGGTACCAAGAGACCCAGTACTTC
size: .; D: .; J: TRBJ1-5; V: TRBV15; CDR3: CATTTGVSNQPQHF; DNA: TGTGCCACCACAACAGGAGTTAGCAATCAGCCCCAGCATTTT
size: few; D: .; J: TRBJ1-5; V: TRBV6-2/TRBV6-3; CDR3: CASSYDVNQPQHF; DNA: TGTGCCAGCAGTTATGATGTAAATCAGCCCCAGCATTTT
size: many; D: .; J: TRBJ1-1; V: TRBV20-1; CDR3: CSAEQSMNTEAFF; DNA: TGCAGTGCCGAACAGAGCATGAACACTGAAGCTTTCTTT
size: .; D: .; J: TRBJ1-1; V: TRBV11-1; CDR3: CASSPPEARVEVFF; DNA: TGTGCCAGCAGCCCCCCTGAGGCCCGGGTTGAAGTTTTCTTT
size: many; D: TRBD1; J: TRBJ1-2; V: TRBV29-1; CDR3: CSVERDRGYGYTF; DNA: TGCAGCGTTGAGAGGGACAGGGGTTATGGCTACACCTTC
size: many; D: .; J: TRBJ1-5; V: TRBV9; CDR3: CASSVSWDSNQPQHF; DNA: TGTGCCAGCAGCGTGTCCTGGGATAGCAATCAGCCCCAGCATTTT
size: many; D: .; J: TRBJ1-1; V: TRBV10-2; CDR3: CASSDDSDEAFF; DNA: TGCGCCAGCAGTGACGATTCTGACGAAGCTTTCTTT